What follows are 6 T cell receptor beta chains derived from one specimen sequenced in a study of shared clonotypes between healthy human individuals. Generated by immunoSEQ multiplex PCR, the TCRdb table keeps only in-frame clones and is missing some. The table has approximately 95,000 clones, around 67% seen once. Sequenced input: memory CD8+ T cells sorted from blood. Subset reported: CD45RO+ cells pooled with CCR7-negative TemRA cells. Source of these receptors: a young man in good health.

This clone was seen a handful of times. The chain has TRBV6-4 and TRBJ2-1; D gene uncertain. The CDR3 spans 15 residues. Trimming left V 4 bases short and J 2 bases short, with 12 bases between. From germline, CDR1 is MRHNA and CDR2 SNTAGT. CDR3 nucleotide sequence: TGTGCCAGCAGTGCAAAGGACGGAGCCTACAATGAGCAGTTCTTC. Translated: CASSAKDGAYNEQFF.

The rearrangement joins TRBV9 to TRBJ2-3; TRBD2 might be the D (6 bases). CDR3 length: 17 amino acids. The V gene's germline CDR1 is SGDLS and CDR2 YYNGEE. Trimming cost V 3 bases and J 4 bases, with 21 bases left between them. The chain's CDR3 is CASSGSGGRERADTQYF. Written as DNA, the CDR3 is TGTGCCAGCAGCGGGAGTGGCGGGCGGGAAAGGGCAGATACGCAGTATTTT.

The rearrangement links TRBV25-1 to TRBJ2-7, with 8 positions matching TRBD1. CDR1 and CDR2 (germline): MGHDK, SYGVNS. The CDR3 has 17 residues. With 1 base clipped from V and 3 bases from J, the junction kept 11 bases outside the gene matches. DNA of the CDR3: TGTGCCAGCAGTGAATTCGGCCGGACAGGGAAAAGCTACGAGCAGTACTTC. Its protein is CASSEFGRTGKSYEQYF.

The CDR3 sequence: CASSQDSGLANTGELFF. The CDR3 nucleotides are TGCGCCAGCAGCCAAGATTCAGGGCTCGCGAACACCGGGGAGCTGTTTTTT. The chain joins TRBV4-1 to TRBJ2-2; D possibly corresponds to TRBD1 (5 bases). V lost 0 bases and J 0 bases, leaving 11 bases between the germline ends. This CDR3 comprises 17 residues. CDR1 and CDR2 from the germline V gene are MGHRA and YSYEKL.

The chain employs TRBV27 and TRBJ2-3; no firm D call. There are 14 residues in the CDR3. Germline assignment: CDR1 MNHEY and CDR2 SMNVEV (reference sequence). The V end was cut by 7 bases, the J end by 4 bases, with 15 bases between. DNA for the CDR3: TGTGCCAGCAAAGGGCCCGTAGCTGCAGATACGCAGTATTTT. Translation gives CASKGPVAADTQYF.

The chain joins TRBV25-1 to TRBJ2-2; 9 bases fit TRBD1. Germline V CDR1 and CDR2: MGHDK, SYGVNS. With 7 bases clipped from V and 6 bases from J, the junction kept 6 bases outside the gene matches. The CDR3 consists of 14 residues. CDR3 region: CASIGTGFAGELFF. The CDR3 nucleotides are TGTGCCAGCATAGGGACAGGGTTTGCCGGGGAGCTGTTTTTT.